One sample yielded the 24 T cell receptor beta chains listed below, sequenced in a study of T cell repertoires in cytomegalovirus infection. TCRdb fed the reads into MiXCR, producing one record per CDR3 protein. The sample holds a few hundred thousand distinct CDR3 sequences, about a sixth seen once. Sequenced material: PBMCs. Receptors were obtained from a human donor in good health (CMV status not recorded). Some clones in this sample may be carry-over from other donors' samples.

CDR3 DNA sequence: TGTGCCAGCACCGGGGATGATTTTGAAGCTTTCTTT. It translates to CASTGDDFEAFF. V and J are TRBV11-2 and TRBJ1-1; the D is unclear. Trimming stripped 7 bases from V and 7 bases from J, with 13 bases between. The CDR3 consists of 12 residues. Looked up from germline, CDR1 is SGHAT and CDR2 is FQNNGV.

This clonotype was recorded at least ten times. The rearrangement links TRBV19 to TRBJ2-1, with TRBD2 as a possible D gene (5 bases). The CDR3 runs to 11 residues. V lost 5 bases to trimming and J lost 9 bases, with 8 bases between them. Germline V gives CDR1 LNHDA, CDR2 SQIVND (reference sequence). Here the CDR3 reads CASSAAGEQFF. The DNA for the CDR3 is TGTGCCAGTAGTGCGGCGGGTGAGCAGTTCTTC.

The rearrangement links TRBV5-1 to TRBJ2-7, with TRBD2 as a possible D gene (5 bases). CDR3 length equals 14 residues. With 4 bases removed from V and 12 bases from J, the gap between germline ends came to 23 bases. The germline V gene has CDR1 SGHRS and CDR2 YFSETQ. CDR3 coding DNA: TGCGCCAGCAGCCTGGGTGGCCGACGGGGTATCGCGTACTTC. It yields the protein CASSLGGRRGIAYF.

The V call is TRBV24-1, the J call TRBJ2-1, with TRBD2 as a possible D gene (6 bases). CDR3 length equals 15 residues. Trimming took 6 bases from V and 0 from J, leaving 11 bases between them. In germline, CDR1 is KGHDR, CDR2 SFDVKD. The CDR3 region has the DNA TGTGCCACCAGTAGTTCCGGGAGCTCCTACAATGAGCAGTTCTTC. Its protein product is CATSSSGSSYNEQFF.

This chain links TRBV7-9 with TRBJ2-1, with 7 bases lining up with TRBD2. CDR3 length equals 16 residues. Per germline, CDR1 SEHNR and CDR2 FQNEAQ (reference sequence). J lost 5 bases, V lost 3 bases, and 10 bases had no gene match. Written as DNA, the CDR3 is TGTGCCAGCAGCTTCGTCGGGACTATGGCTAACAATGAGCAGTTCTTC. It specifies CASSFVGTMANNEQFF.

This clonotype was detected only a few times. The chain carries TRBV5-6 and TRBJ2-5; 8 bases are shared with TRBD1. Looked up from germline, CDR1 is SGHDT and CDR2 is YYEEEE. This CDR3 has 14 residues. The junction had 7 bases not matched to a gene; V was cut back by 5 bases and J by 4 bases. The CDR3 DNA sequence: TGTGCCAGCAGTAGCGCAGGGGGCGGAGAGACCCAGTACTTC. Translation gives CASSSAGGGETQYF.

This clonotype was recorded a few times. The chain uses TRBV15 and TRBJ2-5; a weak D match, TRBD1 (6 bases). Per germline, CDR1 LNHNV and CDR2 YYDKDF (reference sequence). V lost 5 bases and J lost 6, with 16 bases in between. There are 14 residues in the CDR3. CDR3: CATSGSRGGKTQYF. The CDR3, as DNA: TGTGCCACCAGCGGAAGCAGGGGCGGAAAGACCCAGTACTTC. Filled out from reference TRBV15 and TRBJ2-5, the complete variable domain reads DAMVIQNPRYQVTQFGKPVTLSCSQTLNHNVMYWYQQKSSQAPKLLFHYYDKDFNNEADTPDNFQSRRPNTSFCFLDIRSPGLGDTAMYLCATSGSRGGKTQYFGPGTRLLVL.

In nucleotides, the CDR3 is TGTGCCAGCAGCTTCCTAGCCGGACGTTTCCAAGAGACCCAGTACTTC. It encodes CASSFLAGRFQETQYF. V gene TRBV5-5 combines with J gene TRBJ2-5, with D perhaps TRBD2 (5 bases). Germline V CDR1 and CDR2: SGHKS, YYEKEE (reference sequence). The V end lost 2 bases, the J end lost 1 base, and 15 bases lay between the germline ends. This CDR3 comprises 16 residues.

This clonotype was counted a few times. The V call is TRBV5-6, the J call TRBJ1-6, with D uncertain. Per germline, CDR1 SGHDT and CDR2 YYEEEE. The CDR3 extends over 16 amino acids. V was shortened by 1 base and J by 7 bases, with 15 bases between the two germline ends. CDR3 bases: TGTGCCAGCAGCTTGATAAGGGCTAAGGTGAATTCACCCCTCCACTTT. It yields the protein CASSLIRAKVNSPLHF.

This chain joins TRBV6-6 and TRBJ1-3; no clear D. CDR3 size: 16 residues. The V gene lost 11 bases and the J gene lost 0 bases, with 20 bases spanning the gap. In germline, CDR1 is MNHNY, CDR2 SVGAGI (reference sequence). CDR3 in DNA: TGTGCCTCCCGGGCCCTAGACGCCTCCTCTGGAAACACCATATATTTT. Its protein is CASRALDASSGNTIYF.

Ten or more counts support this clonotype. The chain recombines TRBV20-1 with TRBJ1-5; D not resolved. The germline V gene encodes CDR1 DFQATT and CDR2 SNEGSKA (reference sequence). The CDR3 loop spans 13 amino acids. V shed 0 bases and J shed 4 bases, with 7 bases lying between them. The CDR3 region is CSAREVWNQPQHF. DNA of the CDR3: TGCAGTGCTAGAGAAGTGTGGAATCAGCCCCAGCATTTT.

This clonotype has a handful of counts. The chain's CDR3 is CASSLGTSGGYPQYF. The CDR3 DNA follows: TGTGCCAGCAGCTTAGGGACTAGCGGGGGCTATCCGCAGTATTTT. This chain joins TRBV5-6 and TRBJ2-3, with 14 bases matching TRBD2. The junction had 6 bases not matched to a gene; V was cut back by 2 bases and J by 10 bases. The CDR3 is 15 residues long. Germline lookup yields CDR1 SGHDT and CDR2 YYEEEE.

This clonotype has more than one count but fewer than ten. The chain combines TRBV15 with TRBJ1-1; 9 nucleotides agree with TRBD1. The J segment lost 4 bases and the V segment lost 3 bases, leaving 9 bases of the junction unmatched. This CDR3 is built from 16 residues. Germline V gene data show CDR1 as LNHNV and CDR2 as YYDKDF (reference sequence). CDR3 sequence reads: CATSSETVDRGTEAFF. For the CDR3, the DNA is TGTGCCACCAGCAGTGAAACAGTGGACAGGGGCACTGAAGCTTTCTTT.

This chain joins TRBV18 and TRBJ1-1, with D uncertain. Trimming stripped 4 bases from V and 8 bases from J, with 11 bases between. This CDR3 is 12 amino acids long. Germline V gene sequence: CDR1 KGHSH, CDR2 LQKENI. CDR3 DNA: TGTGCCAGCTCACGGACCGGGCAGGAAGCTTTCTTT. Its translation: CASSRTGQEAFF.

This clonotype occurred many times. The V gene is TRBV12-3 or TRBV12-4, the J gene TRBJ2-1; 9 bases align to TRBD1. The CDR3 extends over 15 amino acids. V lost 5 bases, J lost 7 bases, and 9 bases stayed unmatched. The CDR3 is CASSPNRGRKNEQFF. The CDR3 bases are TGTGCCAGCAGTCCAAACAGGGGGCGAAAGAATGAGCAGTTCTTC.

This clonotype was picked up many times. The chain links TRBV6-1 to TRBJ1-5, with D hard to call. The CDR3 covers 12 residues. Germline V gene lookup returns CDR1 MNHNS and CDR2 SASEGT. V was shortened by 3 bases and J by 7 bases, with 7 bases between the two germline ends. Here the CDR3 reads CASSEAGQPQHF. The CDR3 region has the DNA TGTGCCAGCAGTGAGGCGGGGCAGCCCCAGCATTTT.

The chain combines TRBV6-5 with TRBJ1-2; D may be TRBD1 (5 bases). Germline V gene data show CDR1 as MNHEY and CDR2 as SVGAGI. Trimming removed 6 bases from V and 4 bases from J, with 18 bases in between. The CDR3 sequence is 15 residues long. Written as DNA, the CDR3 is TGTGCCAGCAGGTCCGGATCGTGGGGGACCTATGGCTACACCTTC. Its translation is CASRSGSWGTYGYTF.

This clonotype was counted at least ten times. This chain connects TRBV11-2 to TRBJ1-6, with D perhaps matching TRBD1 (6 bases). The CDR3 extends over 15 amino acids. Per germline, CDR1 SGHAT and CDR2 FQNNGV. V was shortened by 1 base and J by 7 bases, with 11 bases between the two germline ends. Here the CDR3 reads CASSLVGGLNSPLHF. The CDR3 DNA reads as TGTGCCAGCAGCTTAGTTGGGGGGCTGAATTCACCCCTCCACTTT.

This clonotype was seen repeatedly, ten times or more. The chain links TRBV7-2 to TRBJ2-5; the match to TRBD2 covers 12 bases. Losses at the gene ends were 5 bases for V and 5 bases for J; bases not matched to a gene: 3. This CDR3 has 14 amino acids. The germline V gene has CDR1 SGHTA and CDR2 FQGNSA. Here the CDR3 reads CASSQGLAGETQYF. The CDR3 DNA sequence: TGTGCCAGCAGCCAGGGACTAGCGGGTGAGACCCAGTACTTC.

This clonotype was detected ten times or more. The CDR3 protein is CASSSAGISDTQYF. CDR3 DNA sequence: TGTGCCAGCAGCTCAGCGGGGATCTCAGATACGCAGTATTTT. The chain couples TRBV7-2 to TRBJ2-3, with 7 nucleotides matching TRBD2. The CDR3 covers 14 residues. Germline CDR1 reads SGHTA; CDR2 reads FQGNSA. Germline trimming cut 4 bases from V and 4 bases from J; bases unmatched to any gene: 5.

This clonotype was seen ten or more times. The chain is built from TRBV7-2 and TRBJ1-2; D not certain. The CDR3 covers 13 residues. Trimming cost V 5 bases and J 6 bases, with 13 bases left between them. Germline loops: CDR1 SGHTA, CDR2 FQGNSA. CDR3 nucleotide sequence: TGTGCCAGCAGCCCATCCCCTCAGAATGGCTACACCTTC. Encoded protein: CASSPSPQNGYTF.

The chain is built from TRBV12-3 or TRBV12-4 and TRBJ1-5; 7 positions agree with TRBD1. The CDR3 has 15 amino acids. The ends lost 5 bases at V and 7 bases at J; junction bases unmatched: 11. This chain's CDR3 is CASSPRQGVEQPQHF. CDR3 sequence (DNA): TGTGCCAGCAGTCCACGACAGGGTGTGGAGCAGCCCCAGCATTTT.

This clonotype was recorded a few times. The CDR3 coding sequence is TGCGCCAGCAGCCCCGGACAGGGAACGGGTAACACTGAAGCTTTCTTT. It codes for CASSPGQGTGNTEAFF. V usage is TRBV4-1 and J usage is TRBJ1-1; 8 bases match TRBD1. CDR3 size: 16 residues. Germline V CDR1 and CDR2: MGHRA, YSYEKL. V shed 4 bases, J shed 2 bases, and the junction held 9 bases outside the gene matches.

The rearrangement joins TRBV5-1 to TRBJ1-6, with TRBD1 identical over 7 bases. This CDR3 is 14 amino acids long. V was pared by 2 bases and J by 8 bases, with 4 bases of the junction left unmatched. CDR1 and CDR2 from the germline V gene are SGHRS and YFSETQ. The CDR3 is CASSLQGQDSPLHF. The CDR3 DNA is TGCGCCAGCAGCTTACAGGGGCAAGATTCACCCCTCCACTTT.